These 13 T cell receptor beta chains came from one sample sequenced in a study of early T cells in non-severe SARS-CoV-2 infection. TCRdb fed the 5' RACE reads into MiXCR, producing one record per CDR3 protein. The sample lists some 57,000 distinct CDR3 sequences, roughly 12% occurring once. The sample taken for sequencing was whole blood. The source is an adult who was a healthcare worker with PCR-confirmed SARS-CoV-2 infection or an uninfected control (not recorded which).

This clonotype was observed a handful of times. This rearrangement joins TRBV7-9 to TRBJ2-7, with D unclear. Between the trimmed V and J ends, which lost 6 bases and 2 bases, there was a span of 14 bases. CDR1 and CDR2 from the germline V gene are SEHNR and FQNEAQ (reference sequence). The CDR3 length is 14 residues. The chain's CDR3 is CASSSDPATYEQYF. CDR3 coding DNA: TGTGCCAGCAGTTCGGACCCGGCAACCTACGAGCAGTACTTC.

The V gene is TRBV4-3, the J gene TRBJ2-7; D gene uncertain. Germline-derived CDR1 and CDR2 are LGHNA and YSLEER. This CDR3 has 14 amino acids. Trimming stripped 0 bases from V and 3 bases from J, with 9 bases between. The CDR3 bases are TGCGCCAGCAGCCAAGAGGGCCCGGGCTACGAGCAGTACTTC. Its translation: CASSQEGPGYEQYF.

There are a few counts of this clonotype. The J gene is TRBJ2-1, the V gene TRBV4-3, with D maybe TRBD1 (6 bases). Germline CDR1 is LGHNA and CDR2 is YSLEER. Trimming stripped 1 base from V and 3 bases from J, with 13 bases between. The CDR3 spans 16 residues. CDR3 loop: CASSQGTGRGYNEQFF. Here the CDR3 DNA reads TGCGCCAGCAGCCAAGGTACAGGGAGAGGCTACAATGAGCAGTTCTTC.

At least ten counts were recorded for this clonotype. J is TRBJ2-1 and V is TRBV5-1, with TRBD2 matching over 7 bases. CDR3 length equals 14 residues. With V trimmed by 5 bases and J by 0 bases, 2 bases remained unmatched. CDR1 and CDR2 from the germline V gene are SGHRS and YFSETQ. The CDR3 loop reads CASRREASYNEQFF. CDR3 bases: TGCGCCAGCAGACGGGAGGCCTCCTACAATGAGCAGTTCTTC.

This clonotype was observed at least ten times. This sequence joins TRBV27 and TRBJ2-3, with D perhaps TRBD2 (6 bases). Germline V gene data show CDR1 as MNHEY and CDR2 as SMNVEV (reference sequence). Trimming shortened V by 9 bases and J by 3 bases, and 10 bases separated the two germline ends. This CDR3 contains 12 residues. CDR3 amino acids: CASRLVTDTQYF. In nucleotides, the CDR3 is TGTGCCAGTAGACTAGTGACAGATACGCAGTATTTT.

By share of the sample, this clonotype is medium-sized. The CDR3, as DNA: TGTGCCAGCAGTTACTCGAAAGGGCCTAGCTCCTACAATGAGCAGTTCTTC. Its protein is CASSYSKGPSSYNEQFF. This chain uses TRBV6-2 or TRBV6-3 with TRBJ2-1, with D uncertain. Trimming left V 0 bases short and J 0 bases short, with 12 bases between. Germline V gene sequence: CDR1 MNHEY, CDR2 SVGEGT. This CDR3 comprises 17 residues.

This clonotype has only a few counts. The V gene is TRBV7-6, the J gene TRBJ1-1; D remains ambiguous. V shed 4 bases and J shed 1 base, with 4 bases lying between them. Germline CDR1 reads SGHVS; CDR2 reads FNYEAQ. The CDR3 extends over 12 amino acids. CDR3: CASSYRNTEAFF. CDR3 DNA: TGTGCCAGCAGCTATCGGAACACTGAAGCTTTCTTT.

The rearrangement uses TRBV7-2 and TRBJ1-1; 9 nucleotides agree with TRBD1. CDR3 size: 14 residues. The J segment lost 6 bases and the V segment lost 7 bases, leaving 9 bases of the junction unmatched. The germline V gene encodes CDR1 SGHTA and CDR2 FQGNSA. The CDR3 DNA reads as TGTGCCAGCACACAGGGGGCCCAACGACCTGAAGCTTTCTTT. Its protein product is CASTQGAQRPEAFF. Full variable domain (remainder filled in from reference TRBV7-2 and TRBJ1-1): GAGVSQSPSNKVTEKGKDVELRCDPISGHTALYWYRQSLGQGLEFLIYFQGNSAPDKSGLPSDRFSAERTGGSVSTLTIQRTQQEDSAVYLCASTQGAQRPEAFFGQGTRLTVV.

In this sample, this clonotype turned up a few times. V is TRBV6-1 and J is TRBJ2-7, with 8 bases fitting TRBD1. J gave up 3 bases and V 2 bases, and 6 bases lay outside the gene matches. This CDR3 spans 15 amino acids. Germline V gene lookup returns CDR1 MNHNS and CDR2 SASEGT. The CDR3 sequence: CASSEWRQGYYEQYF. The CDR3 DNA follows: TGTGCCAGCAGTGAATGGAGACAGGGGTACTACGAGCAGTACTTC.

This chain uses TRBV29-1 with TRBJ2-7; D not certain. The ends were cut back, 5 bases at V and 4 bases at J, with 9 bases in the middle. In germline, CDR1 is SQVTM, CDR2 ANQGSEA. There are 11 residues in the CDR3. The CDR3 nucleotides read TGCAGCGTTCGGTTTAGGTACGAGCAGTACTTC. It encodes CSVRFRYEQYF.

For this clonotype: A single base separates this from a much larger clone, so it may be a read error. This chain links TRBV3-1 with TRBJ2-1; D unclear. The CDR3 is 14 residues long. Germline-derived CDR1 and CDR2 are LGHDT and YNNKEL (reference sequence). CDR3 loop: CVSSPAIGYNEQFF. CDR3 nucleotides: TGTGTCAGCAGCCCCGCAATCGGCTACAATGAGCAGTTCTTC.

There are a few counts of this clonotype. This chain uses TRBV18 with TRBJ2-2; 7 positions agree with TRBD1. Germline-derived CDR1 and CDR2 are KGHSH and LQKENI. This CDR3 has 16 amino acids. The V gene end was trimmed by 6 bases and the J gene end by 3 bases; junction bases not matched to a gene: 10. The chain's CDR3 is CASSPPGQNYTGELFF. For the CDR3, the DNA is TGTGCCAGCTCGCCTCCGGGACAGAATTACACCGGGGAGCTGTTTTTT.

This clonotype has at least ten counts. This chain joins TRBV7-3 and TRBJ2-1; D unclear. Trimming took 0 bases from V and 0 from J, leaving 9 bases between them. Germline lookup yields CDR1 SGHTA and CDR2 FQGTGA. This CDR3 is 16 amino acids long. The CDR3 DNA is TGTGCCAGCAGCTTAACAGTCCACAACTCCTACAATGAGCAGTTCTTC. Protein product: CASSLTVHNSYNEQFF.